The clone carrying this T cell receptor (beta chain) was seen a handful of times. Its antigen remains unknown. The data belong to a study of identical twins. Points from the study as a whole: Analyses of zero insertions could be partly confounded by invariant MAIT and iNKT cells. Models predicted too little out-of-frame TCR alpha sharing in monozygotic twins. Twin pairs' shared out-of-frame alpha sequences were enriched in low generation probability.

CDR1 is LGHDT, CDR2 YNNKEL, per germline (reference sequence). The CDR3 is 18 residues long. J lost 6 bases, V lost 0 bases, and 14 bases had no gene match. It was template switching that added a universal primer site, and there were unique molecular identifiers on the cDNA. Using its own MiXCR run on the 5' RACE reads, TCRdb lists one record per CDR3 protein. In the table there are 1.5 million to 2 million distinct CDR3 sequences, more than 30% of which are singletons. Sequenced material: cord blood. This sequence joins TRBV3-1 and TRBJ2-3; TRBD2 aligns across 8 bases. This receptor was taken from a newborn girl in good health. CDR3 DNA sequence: TGTGCCAGCAGCCAAGATACGCCCCTGACGGGGGGGTTCGATACGCAGTATTTT. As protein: CASSQDTPLTGGFDTQYF.